These 11 T cell receptor beta chains share one sample of origin, sequenced in a study of T cells in Graves' hyperthyroidism and ophthalmopathy. The TCR beta CDR3 regions underwent amplification using RNA transcripts as the source. Researchers ran a first-round RT-PCR on the TCR CDR3 using the HTBI primer set. TCRdb ran MiXCR on the multiplex PCR reads and lists one entry per CDR3 protein. This sample yields some 510,000 distinct CDR3 sequences, of which about 20% are seen a single time; around 27% belongs to the top ten. The sequenced sample consisted of blood. Receptor source: a man in his late teens or twenties with Graves' hyperthyroidism.

The V and J genes are TRBV11-2 and TRBJ2-7; tentatively, D is TRBD1 or TRBD2 (6 bases each). The CDR3 covers 16 residues. V dropped 1 base and J dropped 0 bases, with 13 bases sitting between them. CDR1 is SGHAT, CDR2 FQNNGV, per germline. This CDR3 reads CASSLVRGESSYEQYF. CDR3 DNA sequence: TGTGCCAGCAGCTTAGTTAGGGGGGAGAGCTCCTACGAGCAGTACTTC.

The table lists this clonotype with many counts. The rearrangement links TRBV11-2 to TRBJ2-7; D unresolved. This CDR3 has 14 residues. The V end lost 5 bases, the J end lost 1 base, and 12 bases lay between the germline ends. Germline V gene sequence: CDR1 SGHAT, CDR2 FQNNGV. Here the CDR3 reads CASSRGDGSYEQYF. The CDR3 DNA reads TGTGCCAGCAGCCGTGGCGACGGGTCCTACGAGCAGTACTTC.

This clonotype was seen repeatedly, ten times or more. The V gene is TRBV11-2, the J gene TRBJ2-7; D may be TRBD1 (5 bases). Between the trimmed V and J ends, which lost 3 bases and 3 bases, there was a span of 9 bases. Per the germline V gene, CDR1 is SGHAT and CDR2 is FQNNGV. The CDR3 has 13 residues. In nucleotides, the CDR3 is TGTGCCAGCAGCTTTACAGGCATCTACGAGCAGTACTTC. This gives the protein CASSFTGIYEQYF.

The sample holds many counts of this clonotype. This chain's CDR3 is CATSPGRANTEAFF. The CDR3 coding sequence is TGTGCCACCAGCCCGGGTCGGGCGAACACTGAAGCTTTCTTT. The genes are TRBV24-1 and TRBJ1-1; D not certain. The CDR3 covers 14 residues. The germline V gene encodes CDR1 KGHDR and CDR2 SFDVKD. V lost 7 bases and J lost 1, with 12 bases in between.

This clonotype appeared many times. This sequence joins TRBV20-1 and TRBJ1-2; 9 bases agree with TRBD1. The length of the CDR3 is 15 residues. Germline lookup yields CDR1 DFQATT and CDR2 SNEGSKA (reference sequence). J gave up 7 bases and V 3 bases, and 12 bases lay outside the gene matches. CDR3 DNA: TGCAGTGCTAGGGTCCCGGGACAGGGATTTAGTGGCTACACCTTC. This encodes CSARVPGQGFSGYTF.

A word on this clonotype: A much larger clone differs from this one at a single base, so this may be a read error. The chain combines TRBV2 with TRBJ2-2; 11 bases fit TRBD2. After removal of 7 bases from V and 9 bases from J, the junction contained 13 bases not matched to a gene. The germline gives CDR1 SNHLY, CDR2 FYNNEI. The CDR3 has 16 amino acids. The CDR3 here is CASKGRTSGGTRELFF. Written as DNA, the CDR3 is TGTGCCAGCAAAGGAAGAACTAGCGGGGGTACCCGGGAGCTGTTTTTT. The full variable domain, completed using reference TRBV2 and TRBJ2-2, is EPEVTQTPSHQVTQMGQEVILRCVPISNHLYFYWYRQILGQKVEFLVSFYNNEISEKSEIFDDQFSVERPDGSNFTLKIRSTKLEDSAMYFCASKGRTSGGTRELFFGEGSRLTVL.

This rearrangement joins TRBV28 to TRBJ2-7; tentatively, D is TRBD1 (6 bases). The V and J ends lost 6 bases and 1 base respectively, with 13 bases between them. This CDR3 is built from 14 residues. Germline V CDR1 and CDR2: MDHEN, SYDVKM. The CDR3 is CASRPGQTSYEQYF. CDR3 sequence (DNA): TGTGCCAGCAGACCGGGACAAACATCCTACGAGCAGTACTTC. Based on the CDR3 plus reference TRBV28 and TRBJ2-7, the full variable domain is DVKVTQSSRYLVKRTGEKVFLECVQDMDHENMFWYRQDPGLGLRLIYFSYDVKMKEKGDIPEGYSVSREKKERFSLILESASTNQTSMYLCASRPGQTSYEQYFGPGTRLTVT.

This clonotype has at least ten counts. The gene calls are TRBV7-7 and TRBJ2-5; either TRBD1 or TRBD2 may fit D (6 bases each). CDR3 length equals 15 residues. The V end lost 0 bases, the J end lost 2 bases, and 10 bases lay between the germline ends. In germline, CDR1 is SSHAT, CDR2 FNYEAQ (reference sequence). Here the CDR3 DNA reads TGTGCCAGCAGCTTAGCGCCGGGGGCGCAAGAGACCCAGTACTTC. Its translation: CASSLAPGAQETQYF.

This clonotype was counted a few times. V and J are TRBV9 and TRBJ2-7; 7 positions match TRBD2. This CDR3 has 15 amino acids. V was pared by 0 bases and J by 2 bases, with 5 bases of the junction left unmatched. Germline CDR1 reads SGDLS; CDR2 reads YYNGEE. CDR3 coding DNA: TGTGCCAGCAGCGTAGCTAGTGGGGGGGCCTACGAGCAGTACTTC. It codes for CASSVASGGAYEQYF.

The chain uses TRBV27 and TRBJ2-4; maybe TRBD2 (6 bases). Trimming left V 5 bases short and J 1 base short, with 18 bases between. From germline, CDR1 is MNHEY and CDR2 SMNVEV (reference sequence). The CDR3 sequence is 17 residues long. The CDR3 DNA follows: TGTGCCAGCAGTACCCCACCGGGGGTGGGGGCCAAAAACATTCAGTACTTC. Residues: CASSTPPGVGAKNIQYF.

This clonotype was seen ten or more times. The chain joins TRBV7-2 to TRBJ2-5, with 9 bases lining up with TRBD2. With 5 bases clipped from V and 5 bases from J, the junction kept 6 bases outside the gene matches. Germline loops: CDR1 SGHTA, CDR2 FQGNSA. The length of the CDR3 is 14 residues. The CDR3 bases are TGTGCCAGCAGCGTTAGCGGGAGCCGCGAGACCCAGTACTTC. Translation gives CASSVSGSRETQYF.